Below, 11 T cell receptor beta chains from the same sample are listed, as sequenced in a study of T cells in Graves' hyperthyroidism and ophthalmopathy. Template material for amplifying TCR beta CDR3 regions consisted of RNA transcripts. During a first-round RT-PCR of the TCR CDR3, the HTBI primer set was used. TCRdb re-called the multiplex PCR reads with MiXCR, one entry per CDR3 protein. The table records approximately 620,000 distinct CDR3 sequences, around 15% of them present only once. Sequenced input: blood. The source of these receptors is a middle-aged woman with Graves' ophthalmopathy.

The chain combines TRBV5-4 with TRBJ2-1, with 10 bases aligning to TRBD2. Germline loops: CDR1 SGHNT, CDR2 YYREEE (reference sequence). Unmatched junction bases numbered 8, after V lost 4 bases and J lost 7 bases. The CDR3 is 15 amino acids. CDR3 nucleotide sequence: TGTGCCAGCAGCCCCAGGGTAGCGGGAGGTAATGAGCAGTTCTTC. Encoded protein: CASSPRVAGGNEQFF.

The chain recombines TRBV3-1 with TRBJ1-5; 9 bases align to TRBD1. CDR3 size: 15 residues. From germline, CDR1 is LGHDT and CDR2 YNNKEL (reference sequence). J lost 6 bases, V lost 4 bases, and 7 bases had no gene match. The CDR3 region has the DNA TGTGCCAGCAGCCCGACAGGGGGTTTCGCTCAGCCCCAGCATTTT. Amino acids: CASSPTGGFAQPQHF.

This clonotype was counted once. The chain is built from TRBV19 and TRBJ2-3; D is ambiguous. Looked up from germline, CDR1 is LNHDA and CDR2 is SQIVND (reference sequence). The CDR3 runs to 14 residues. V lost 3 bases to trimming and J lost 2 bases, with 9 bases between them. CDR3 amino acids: CASSIHGFTDTQYF. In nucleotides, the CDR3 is TGTGCCAGTAGTATCCACGGATTCACAGATACGCAGTATTTT.

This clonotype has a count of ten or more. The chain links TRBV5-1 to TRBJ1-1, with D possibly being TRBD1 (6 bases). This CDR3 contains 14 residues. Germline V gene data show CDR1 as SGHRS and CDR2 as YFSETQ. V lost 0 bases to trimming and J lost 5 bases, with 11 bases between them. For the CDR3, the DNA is TGCGCCAGCAGCTTGGATCAGGGGTCTACTGAAGCTTTCTTT. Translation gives CASSLDQGSTEAFF.

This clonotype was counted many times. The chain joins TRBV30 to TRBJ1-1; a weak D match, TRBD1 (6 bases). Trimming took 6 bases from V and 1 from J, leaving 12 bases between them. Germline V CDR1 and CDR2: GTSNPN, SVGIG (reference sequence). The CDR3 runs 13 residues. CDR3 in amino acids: CACPGQTNTEAFF. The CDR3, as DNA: TGTGCCTGCCCTGGACAGACGAACACTGAAGCTTTCTTT.

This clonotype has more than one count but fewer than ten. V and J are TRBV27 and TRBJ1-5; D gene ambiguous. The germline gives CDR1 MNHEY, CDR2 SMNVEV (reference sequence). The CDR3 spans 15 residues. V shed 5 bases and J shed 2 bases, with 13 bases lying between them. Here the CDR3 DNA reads TGTGCCAGCAGTCGGGATCCACAAGGCAATCAGCCCCAGCATTTT. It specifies CASSRDPQGNQPQHF.

CDR3 protein: CASSSDISIIQQYF. The CDR3 region has the DNA TGTGCCAGCAGCTCTGACATTAGCATTATTCAGCAGTACTTC. This chain links TRBV7-9 with TRBJ2-7; D unresolved. The CDR3 consists of 14 residues. V gave up 4 bases and J gave up 8 bases, with 18 bases separating them. Germline values: CDR1 SEHNR, CDR2 FQNEAQ (reference sequence).

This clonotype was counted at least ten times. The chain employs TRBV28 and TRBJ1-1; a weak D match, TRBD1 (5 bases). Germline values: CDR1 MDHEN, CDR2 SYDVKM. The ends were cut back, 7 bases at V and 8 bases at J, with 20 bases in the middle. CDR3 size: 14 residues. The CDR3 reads CASNLLNGAAEAFF. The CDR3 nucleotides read TGTGCCAGCAACCTTTTAAATGGGGCCGCCGAAGCTTTCTTT.

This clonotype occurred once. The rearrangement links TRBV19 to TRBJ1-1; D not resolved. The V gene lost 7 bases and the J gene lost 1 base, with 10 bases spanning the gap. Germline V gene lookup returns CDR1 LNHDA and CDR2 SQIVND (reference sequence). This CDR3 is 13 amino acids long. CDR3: CASTKSTNTEAFF. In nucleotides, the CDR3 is TGTGCCAGTACCAAATCAACGAACACTGAAGCTTTCTTT.

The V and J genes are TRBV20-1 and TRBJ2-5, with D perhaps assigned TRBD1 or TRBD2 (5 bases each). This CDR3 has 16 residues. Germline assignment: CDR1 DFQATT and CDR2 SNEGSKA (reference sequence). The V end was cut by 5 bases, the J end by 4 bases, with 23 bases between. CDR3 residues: CSARGSGLGGGETQYF. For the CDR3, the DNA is TGCAGTGCTCGGGGTTCGGGTCTTGGGGGTGGAGAGACCCAGTACTTC.

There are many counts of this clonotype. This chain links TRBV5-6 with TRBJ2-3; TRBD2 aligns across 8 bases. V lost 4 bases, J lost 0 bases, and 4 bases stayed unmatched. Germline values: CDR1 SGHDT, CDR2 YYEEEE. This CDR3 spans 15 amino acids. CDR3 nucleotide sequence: TGTGCCAGCAGCCCACTAGCGGCTAGCACAGATACGCAGTATTTT. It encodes CASSPLAASTDTQYF.